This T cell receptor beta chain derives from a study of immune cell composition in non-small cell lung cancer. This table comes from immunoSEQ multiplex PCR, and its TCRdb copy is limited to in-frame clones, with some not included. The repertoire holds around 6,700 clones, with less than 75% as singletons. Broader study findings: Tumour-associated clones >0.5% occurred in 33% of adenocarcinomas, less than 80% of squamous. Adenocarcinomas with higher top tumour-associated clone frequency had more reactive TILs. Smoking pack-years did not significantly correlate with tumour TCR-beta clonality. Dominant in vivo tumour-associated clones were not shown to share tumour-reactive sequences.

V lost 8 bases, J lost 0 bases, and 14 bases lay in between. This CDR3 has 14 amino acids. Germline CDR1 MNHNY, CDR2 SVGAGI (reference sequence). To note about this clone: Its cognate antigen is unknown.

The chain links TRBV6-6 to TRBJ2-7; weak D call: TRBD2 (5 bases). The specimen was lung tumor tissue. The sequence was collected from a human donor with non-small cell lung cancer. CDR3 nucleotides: TGTGCCAGCTCAAGCGGAAGGAGCTCCTACGAGCAGTACTTC. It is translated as CASSSGRSSYEQYF.